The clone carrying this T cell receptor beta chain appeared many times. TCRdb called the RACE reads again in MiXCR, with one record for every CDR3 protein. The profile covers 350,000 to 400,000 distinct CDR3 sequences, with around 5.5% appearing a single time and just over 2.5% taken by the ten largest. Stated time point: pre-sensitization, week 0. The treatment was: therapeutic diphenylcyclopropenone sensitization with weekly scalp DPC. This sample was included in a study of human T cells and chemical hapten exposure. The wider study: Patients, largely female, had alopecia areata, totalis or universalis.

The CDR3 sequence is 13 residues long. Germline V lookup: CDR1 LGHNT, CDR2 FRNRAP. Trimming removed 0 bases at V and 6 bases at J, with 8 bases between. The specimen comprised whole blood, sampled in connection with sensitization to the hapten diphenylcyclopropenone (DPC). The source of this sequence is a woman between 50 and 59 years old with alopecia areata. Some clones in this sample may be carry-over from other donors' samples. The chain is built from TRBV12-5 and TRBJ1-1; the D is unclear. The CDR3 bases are TGTGCTAGTGGTTTGGTACTCGGGGCTGAAGCTTTCTTT. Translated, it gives CASGLVLGAEAFF.